This TCR beta chain was captured by sequencing in a study of shared clonotypes between healthy human individuals. Study context: CD8 memory received one plate per donor, CD8 naive two, CD4 memory three and CD4 naive three. Broader study findings: Four donors shared about 4.5% of their naive CD4 clonotypes.

J lost 0 bases, V lost 0 bases, and 5 bases had no gene match. CDR1 is SGHRS, CDR2 YFSETQ, per germline. The length of the CDR3 is 16 residues. Genomic DNA from each subset was divided evenly over several immunoSEQ plates. Original processing notes: From ImmunoSEQ came sequences covering only the junction and carrying no quality scores, so filtering differed. The table came from immunoSEQ multiplex PCR; TCRdb's copy has only in-frame clones and leaves some out. V, J and clone size reflect that table, while D and trimming were determined from the DNA. The data contain almost 750,000 clones, around 70% of them singletons. As concerns this clone: Its target is unknown.

The sequenced sample was memory CD4+ T cells sorted from blood. Subset meaning: CD45RA-negative fraction. This chain links TRBV5-1 with TRBJ2-5; 7 bases agree with TRBD1. This clonotype originated in a woman in her twenties or thirties in good health. CDR3 sequence: CASSLGEGAYQETQYF. The DNA for the CDR3 is TGCGCCAGCAGCTTGGGAGAGGGGGCTTACCAAGAGACCCAGTACTTC. Full variable domain (outside the CDR3, taken from reference TRBV5-1 and TRBJ2-5): KAGVTQTPRYLIKTRGQQVTLSCSPISGHRSVSWYQQTPGQGLQFLFEYFSETQRNKGNFPGRFSGRQFSNSRSEMNVSTLELGDSALYLCASSLGEGAYQETQYFGPGTRLLVL.